The 10 T cell receptor beta chains given below trace back to one sample, sequenced in a study of blood T cell repertoires in COVID-19. Some clones are missing from TCRdb's copy, which holds only in-frame ones; the method was immunoSEQ multiplex PCR. The sample has some 71,000 clones, more than 80% seen once; the top ten hold roughly 2%. The specimen was peripheral blood. The source is a man aged 25 to 45 with acute or convalescent COVID-19.

This chain links TRBV5-1 with TRBJ1-5; D is ambiguous. The V end lost 1 base, the J end lost 6 bases, and 14 bases lay between the germline ends. CDR3 size: 15 residues. CDR1 is SGHRS and CDR2 is YFSETQ in the germline V gene. As DNA, the CDR3 is TGCGCCAGCAGCTTGTACGGGATATCGGGTCAGCCCCAGCATTTT. This encodes CASSLYGISGQPQHF.

This clone was observed a few times. This sequence joins TRBV9 and TRBJ1-2, with 8 bases that match TRBD1. The J segment lost 6 bases and the V segment lost 3 bases, leaving 13 bases of the junction unmatched. The CDR3 is 16 residues long. CDR1 SGDLS and CDR2 YYNGEE come from the germline V gene. The CDR3 loop reads CASSAHQTGVLDGYTF. CDR3 nucleotide sequence: TGTGCCAGCAGCGCCCACCAGACAGGGGTCCTCGATGGCTACACCTTC.

This clone occurred a few times. The chain recombines TRBV29-1 with TRBJ2-2; TRBD1 aligns across 10 bases. The germline CDR1 and CDR2 sequences are SQVTM and ANQGSEA. J lost 7 bases, V lost 7 bases, and 6 bases had no gene match. The CDR3 contains 13 residues. In DNA form, the CDR3 reads TGCAGCGCCTCCGGGACAGGGGACGGGGAGCTGTTTTTT. Translation gives CSASGTGDGELFF.

This CDR3 is CATGQGDNEKLFF. The CDR3 nucleotides are TGTGCCACCGGACAGGGCGATAATGAAAAACTGTTTTTT. The chain joins TRBV10-3 to TRBJ1-4; 8 bases match TRBD1. Germline CDR1 reads ENHRY; CDR2 reads SYGVKD. The J segment lost 4 bases and the V segment lost 10 bases, leaving 5 bases of the junction unmatched. The CDR3 sequence is 13 residues long.

The rearrangement joins TRBV19 to TRBJ1-4; D is undetermined. Germline V CDR1 and CDR2: LNHDA, SQIVND (reference sequence). The CDR3 has 11 amino acids. Between the trimmed V and J ends, which lost 11 bases and 2 bases, there was a span of 6 bases. The CDR3, as DNA: TGTGCCTCACGGACTAATGAAAAACTGTTTTTT. Translating it yields CASRTNEKLFF.

Worth noting for this clone: The junction and the germline gene differ at one end; a read error may be behind it. V and J are TRBV27 and TRBJ2-1; the D is unclear. The V gene's germline CDR1 is MNHEY and CDR2 SMNVEV (reference sequence). The CDR3 spans 17 residues. CDR3 DNA sequence: TGTGCCAGCAGTTTACCCGGCAGGCCCAATTCCTTCAATGAGCAGTTCTTC. It codes for CASSLPGRPNSFNEQFF.

The CDR3 DNA reads as TGTGCCTGGAGTGTCGCTGCAGGCACAGATACGCAGTATTTT. This gives the protein CAWSVAAGTDTQYF. This chain connects TRBV30 to TRBJ2-3; D is unresolved. The CDR3 has 14 residues. V lost 0 bases to trimming and J lost 1 base, with 8 bases between them. CDR1 and CDR2 (germline): GTSNPN, SVGIG (reference sequence).

This sequence joins TRBV7-2 and TRBJ1-1; 12 positions match TRBD1. In germline, CDR1 is SGHTA, CDR2 FQGNSA. The V gene end was trimmed by 1 base and the J gene end by 10 bases; junction bases not matched to a gene: 4. The CDR3 totals 14 residues. In DNA form, the CDR3 reads TGTGCCAGCAGCTTAGTTTGGGACAGGGGGCGAGCTTTCTTT. Translating it yields CASSLVWDRGRAFF.

J is TRBJ1-2 and V is TRBV3-1 (or the pseudogene TRBV3-2); 7 bases fit TRBD1. Germline assignment: CDR1 LGHDT and CDR2 YNNKEL (reference sequence). The trim removed 1 base at V and 13 bases at J, leaving 6 bases unmatched. This CDR3 is 12 amino acids long. The CDR3: CASSQGGRDSTF. CDR3 sequence (DNA): TGTGCCAGCAGCCAAGGCGGACGGGACAGCACCTTC.

This chain links TRBV2 with TRBJ1-6; a possible D gene is TRBD1 (5 bases). Per germline, CDR1 SNHLY and CDR2 FYNNEI. CDR3 length equals 15 residues. Trimming took off 7 bases at V and 6 bases at J, with 16 bases between the two ends. For the CDR3, the DNA is TGTGCCAGCATGGCGCAGGGATCGGGTAATTCACCCCTCCACTTT. It translates to CASMAQGSGNSPLHF.